This is a list of T cell receptor beta chains from one sample in a study of T cells expressing NK-cell markers. TCRdb processed the 5' RACE reads again and assigns one entry to each CDR3 protein, with no DNA. This sample contains 150,000 to 180,000 distinct CDR3 sequences. The sequencing sample was made of blood T cells: a sorted CD56 or NKG2C T cell subset, CD4+ or CD8+ T cells, or bulk PBMC T cells (not recorded which). Source of these receptors: a woman between 45 and 60 years old in good health. Each CDR3 is given with its conserved first and last residue. The size field is filled for only some rows; it gives once, few, many or a size class.

j_call	clone_size	v_call	cdr3_aa
TRBJ2-3	.	TRBV20-1	CSAKPGLAGGFLPDTQYF
TRBJ2-7	.	TRBV27	CASRSEAGDGSYEQYF
TRBJ2-1	.	TRBV25-1	CASSDTGSSYNEQFF
TRBJ1-1	.	TRBV27	CASSSPSGVDEAFF
TRBJ2-7	.	TRBV30	CAWSEGQGAYEQYF
TRBJ2-1	.	TRBV4-2	CASSQDLENEQFF
TRBJ2-7	.	TRBV4-1	CASSQEKGTSYEQYF
TRBJ2-7	.	TRBV27	CASSPGGDSYEQYF
TRBJ2-2	.	TRBV5-5	CASSFPGAGELFF
TRBJ2-5	.	TRBV5-6	CASSLGGPQETQYF
TRBJ2-7	.	TRBV5-1	CASNPGDSYEQYF
TRBJ2-5	.	TRBV9	CASSVEKGPVGQETQYF
TRBJ2-7	.	TRBV6-2/TRBV6-3	CASSQRLATYEQYF
TRBJ1-5	.	TRBV6-5	CASRVTSAGPQHF
TRBJ2-5	.	TRBV6-1	CASSRPGRGQETQYF
TRBJ2-1	.	TRBV24-1	CATSEGLGNEQFF
TRBJ1-1	.	TRBV5-6	CASSLGGGPAFF
TRBJ2-1	.	TRBV11-2	CASSPGFSLGFNEQFF
TRBJ1-6	.	TRBV6-1	CASSHGGGLMNSPLHF
TRBJ1-2	.	TRBV5-1	CASSPTGSGYGYTF
TRBJ1-1	medium-sized	TRBV9	CASSVEYRVNTEAFF
TRBJ2-1	.	TRBV6-2/TRBV6-3	CASSYTIGQDIYNEQFF
TRBJ2-7	.	TRBV3-1	CASSLGGLSSYEQYF
TRBJ2-1	.	TRBV14	CASSPPGSYNEQFF
TRBJ2-2	.	TRBV7-6	CASRNQGPLNTGELFF
TRBJ2-7	.	TRBV7-9	CASSLRPGGALSSYEQYF
TRBJ1-2	.	TRBV5-1	CASSPGDSRSDGYTF
TRBJ2-1	.	TRBV7-8	CASSLEQREVDEQFF
TRBJ2-1	.	TRBV7-8	CASSSVQWPYNEQFF
TRBJ2-1	.	TRBV28	CASSLSSGDQFF
TRBJ2-1	.	TRBV3-1	CASSQIRATSGRGPFF
TRBJ2-1	.	TRBV28	CASTRSGGPGNEQFF